Included here is one T cell receptor beta chain sequence, with context. Stated time point: newly diagnosed GD, antithyroid drugs for less than 3 months. There was RNA extracted from PBMCs, and the TCR library was made from it. The data are from a study of regulatory T cells in long-lasting Graves disease. The authors built TCR beta libraries using iRepertoire HTBI primers and Arm-PCR of CDR3 regions. TCRdb ran MiXCR on the multiplex PCR reads and lists one entry per CDR3 protein. The data show approximately 460,000 distinct CDR3 sequences, with roughly 15% seen just once and approximately 12% held by the top ten. Germline V gene data show CDR1 as SGHDN and CDR2 as FVKESK. The CDR3 is 14 amino acids. Between the trimmed V and J ends, which lost 1 base and 4 bases, there was a span of 9 bases. These same records also appear under a second study, on T cells in Graves' hyperthyroidism and ophthalmopathy. Turning to that study: Patients with ophthalmopathy were separated from those with stable hyperthyroidism by a 13 V-J model.

The receptor was derived from a woman aged 25-40 years with Graves disease. The chain uses TRBV14 and TRBJ2-3; D call uncertain. Sequenced material: peripheral blood mononuclear cells (PBMCs), taken at new diagnosis, from a patient treated with antithyroid drugs. The CDR3 coding sequence is TGTGCCAGCAGCCAAGCTCAACGGGCAGATACGCAGTATTTT. Its protein product is CASSQAQRADTQYF.